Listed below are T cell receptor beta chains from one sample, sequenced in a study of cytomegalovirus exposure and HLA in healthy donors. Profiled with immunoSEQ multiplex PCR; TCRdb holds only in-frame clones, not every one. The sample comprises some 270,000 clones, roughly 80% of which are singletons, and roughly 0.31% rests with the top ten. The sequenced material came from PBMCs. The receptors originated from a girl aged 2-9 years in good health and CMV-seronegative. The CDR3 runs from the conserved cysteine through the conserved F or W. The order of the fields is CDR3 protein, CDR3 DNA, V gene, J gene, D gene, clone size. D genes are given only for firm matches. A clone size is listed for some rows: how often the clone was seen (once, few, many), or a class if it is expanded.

CASRSSGQNYGYTF	TGTGCCAGCAGATCCTCGGGACAGAACTATGGCTACACCTTC	TRBV6-5	TRBJ1-2	TRBD1	few
CASSVGTSSYNEQFF	TGTGCCAGCAGCGTCGGGACTAGCTCCTACAATGAGCAGTTCTTC	TRBV9	TRBJ2-1	TRBD2	.
CASSYTDRGTGELFF	TGTGCCAGCAGTTACACCGACAGGGGCACCGGGGAGCTGTTTTTT	TRBV6-5	TRBJ2-2	TRBD1	.
CASSLARAGGQETQYF	TGTGCCAGCAGCTTGGCGAGAGCGGGAGGCCAAGAGACCCAGTACTTC	TRBV13	TRBJ2-5	TRBD2	.
CASRRTGVSYNEQFF	TGTGCCAGCAGGCGGACAGGAGTCTCCTACAATGAGCAGTTCTTC	TRBV6-5	TRBJ2-1	TRBD1	.
CAVGQGDNSPLHF	TGTGCCGTAGGACAGGGTGATAATTCACCCCTCCACTTT	TRBV27	TRBJ1-6	TRBD1	.
CALGRGSYTGELFF	TGTGCCTTAGGGCGGGGATCTTACACCGGGGAGCTGTTTTTT	TRBV30	TRBJ2-2	.	.
CASSLISDEQFF	TGTGCCAGCAGCCTGATCTCGGATGAGCAGTTCTTC	TRBV5-6	TRBJ2-1	.	few
CASSPHGGQGSYEQYF	TGTGCCAGCAGCCCACATGGGGGACAGGGGTCCTACGAGCAGTACTTC	TRBV7-3	TRBJ2-7	TRBD1	.
CASRKGRVESPLHF	TGCGCCAGCAGGAAGGGGAGGGTAGAATCACCCCTCCACTTT	TRBV10-1	TRBJ1-6	.	.
CASSLGTNPPPDTQYF	TGCGCCAGCAGCTTAGGGACTAATCCCCCCCCAGATACGCAGTATTTT	TRBV5-1	TRBJ2-3	TRBD2	.
CASTSSTVPYEQYF	TGTGCCAGCACCTCTTCGACAGTGCCCTACGAGCAGTACTTC	TRBV28	TRBJ2-7	.	.
CASSEAGTSGRALRETQYF	TGTGCCAGCAGTGAAGCCGGGACTAGCGGGAGGGCCCTTAGGGAGACCCAGTACTTC	TRBV6-1	TRBJ2-5	TRBD2	.
CASSESLDSEKLFF	TGCGCCAGCAGTGAGTCGCTGGACAGTGAAAAACTGTTTTTT	TRBV10-1	TRBJ1-4	.	.
CSAPDRREQYF	TGCAGTGCACCGGACAGGCGCGAGCAGTACTTC	TRBV20-1	TRBJ2-7	TRBD1	.
CASSQDRDIEQFF	TGCGCCAGCAGCCAAGACCGCGACATTGAGCAGTTCTTC	TRBV4-1	TRBJ2-1	.	.